The 6 T cell receptor beta chains given below trace back to one sample, sequenced in a study of identical twins. TCRdb redid the calling of the 5' RACE reads with MiXCR, one entry per CDR3 protein. This sample has some 730,000 distinct CDR3 sequences; about 18% occur once, and the top ten carry around 13%. This sample was also put to use in a study of T cells expressing NK-cell markers.

The specimen was PBMCs. These receptors came from a young woman in good health.

This sequence joins TRBV10-3 and TRBJ2-7; D is possibly TRBD1 (5 bases). CDR3 length equals 13 residues. V dropped 7 bases and J dropped 7 bases, with 17 bases sitting between them. CDR1 ENHRY and CDR2 SYGVKD come from the germline V gene. CDR3 DNA: TGTGCCATCAAACAGGCTCAAGCAAAGGAGCAGTACTTC. This sequence encodes CAIKQAQAKEQYF.

The sample holds a few counts of this clonotype. V is TRBV7-8 and J is TRBJ1-6; tentative D call: TRBD1 (5 bases). This CDR3 region has 18 residues. V was trimmed by 0 bases and J by 10 bases, leaving 22 bases between them. The germline gives CDR1 SGHVS, CDR2 FQNEAQ. Here the CDR3 DNA reads TGTGCCAGCAGCTTAGCCCCTCGGGTGGGGTCCCGGGGCTCACCCCTCCACTTT. This sequence encodes CASSLAPRVGSRGSPLHF.

This clonotype has just a few counts. The chain links TRBV12-3 or TRBV12-4 to TRBJ2-1; 16 positions match TRBD2. There are 15 residues in the CDR3. V lost 7 bases to trimming and J lost 7 bases; unmatched junction nucleotides: 4. This CDR3 is CASKPGLAGGNEQFF. In DNA, the CDR3 is TGTGCCAGCAAGCCGGGACTAGCGGGGGGGAATGAGCAGTTCTTC.

The chain combines TRBV6-5 with TRBJ2-1, with D tentatively TRBD2 (6 bases). The V gene's germline CDR1 is MNHEY and CDR2 SVGAGI. V lost 8 bases to trimming and J lost 15 bases, with 17 bases between them. The CDR3 has 11 residues. The CDR3 DNA reads TGTGCCAGCTCTCCGGGGACTTTTCCGTTCTTC. Its protein is CASSPGTFPFF.

The rearrangement links TRBV9 to TRBJ1-1; D is uncertain. Per germline, CDR1 SGDLS and CDR2 YYNGEE. Trimming pared 3 bases from V and 0 bases from J, leaving 12 bases between. The CDR3 totals 15 residues. The CDR3 loop reads CASSDGRWLNTEAFF. CDR3 in DNA: TGTGCCAGCAGCGATGGAAGGTGGTTGAACACTGAAGCTTTCTTT.

The chain is built from TRBV3-1 and TRBJ2-7; 7 bases match TRBD2. J was trimmed by 3 bases and V by 1 base; bases with no gene match: 6. CDR1 is LGHDT, CDR2 YNNKEL, per germline (reference sequence). The CDR3 extends over 15 amino acids. The CDR3 sequence is CASSQVVGGVYEQYF. CDR3 nucleotides: TGTGCCAGCAGCCAAGTTGTGGGGGGGGTCTACGAGCAGTACTTC.